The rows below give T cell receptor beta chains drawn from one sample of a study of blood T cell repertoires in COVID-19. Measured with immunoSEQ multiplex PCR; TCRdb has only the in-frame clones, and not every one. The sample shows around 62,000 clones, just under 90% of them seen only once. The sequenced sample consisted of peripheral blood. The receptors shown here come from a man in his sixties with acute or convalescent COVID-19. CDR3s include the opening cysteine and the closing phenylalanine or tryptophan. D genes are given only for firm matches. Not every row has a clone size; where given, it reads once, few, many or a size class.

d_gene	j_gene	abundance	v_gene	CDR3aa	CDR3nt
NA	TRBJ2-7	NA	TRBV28	CASSSFSTAASSYEQYF	TGTGCCAGCAGTTCCTTTTCGACAGCCGCTAGCTCCTACGAGCAGTACTTC
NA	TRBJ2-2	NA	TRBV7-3	CASSSRGRRANTGELFF	TGTGCCAGCAGCTCTCGAGGGCGGAGAGCGAACACCGGGGAGCTGTTTTTT
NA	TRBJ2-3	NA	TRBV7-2	CASSLGPASTDTQYF	TGTGCCAGCAGCTTAGGTCCAGCGAGCACAGATACGCAGTATTTT
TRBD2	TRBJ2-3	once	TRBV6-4	CASSEGTSGRVMADTQYF	TGTGCCAGCAGTGAGGGGACTAGCGGGAGGGTCATGGCAGATACGCAGTATTTT
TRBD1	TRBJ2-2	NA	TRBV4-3	CASSFDRGPGELFF	TGCGCCAGCAGCTTTGACAGGGGGCCCGGGGAGCTGTTTTTT
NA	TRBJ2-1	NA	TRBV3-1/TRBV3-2	CASSQEKAVYNEQFF	TGTGCCAGCAGCCAAGAAAAGGCGGTCTACAATGAGCAGTTCTTC
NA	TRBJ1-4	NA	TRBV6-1	CASSERTVPEKLFF	TGTGCCAGCAGTGAGAGGACAGTTCCTGAAAAACTGTTTTTT
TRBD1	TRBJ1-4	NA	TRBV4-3	CASSQGSDRDEKLFF	TGCGCCAGCAGCCAGGGATCGGACAGGGACGAAAAACTGTTTTTT
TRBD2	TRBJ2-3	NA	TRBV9	CASSVVLTSGSLSTDTQYF	TGTGCCAGCAGCGTAGTATTGACGAGCGGGAGTTTGAGCACAGATACGCAGTATTTT
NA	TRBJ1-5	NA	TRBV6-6	CASSFGGSNQPQHF	TGTGCCAGCAGTTTCGGGGGTAGCAATCAGCCCCAGCATTTT
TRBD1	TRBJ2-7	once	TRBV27	CASRLGTGFLNEQYF	TGTGCCAGCAGGCTCGGGACAGGGTTTCTCAACGAGCAGTACTTC
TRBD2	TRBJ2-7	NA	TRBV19	CASSREGLPSYEQYF	TGTGCCAGTAGTAGGGAGGGACTCCCCTCCTACGAGCAGTACTTC
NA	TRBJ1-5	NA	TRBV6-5	CASSPQTYSNQPQHF	TGTGCCAGCAGTCCTCAGACTTATAGCAATCAGCCCCAGCATTTT
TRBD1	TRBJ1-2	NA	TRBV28	CASSLRPGQGRGGYTF	TGTGCCAGCAGCCTTCGCCCGGGACAGGGGAGAGGAGGCTACACCTTC
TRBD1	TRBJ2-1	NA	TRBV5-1	CASSLGQGGNEQFF	TGCGCCAGCAGCTTGGGACAGGGCGGCAATGAGCAGTTCTTC
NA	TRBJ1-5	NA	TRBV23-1	CASSRTNQPQHF	TGCGCCAGCAGTCGGACTAATCAGCCCCAGCATTTT
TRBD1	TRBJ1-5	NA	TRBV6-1	CASSVGQGGMTNQPQHF	TGTGCCAGCAGTGTAGGACAGGGGGGTATGACCAATCAGCCCCAGCATTTT
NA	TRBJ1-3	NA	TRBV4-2	CASSQRGGRESTIYF	TGTGCCAGCAGCCAACGTGGCGGCCGTGAGAGCACCATATATTTT
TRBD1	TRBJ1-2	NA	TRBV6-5	CASRTGTVDRGYTF	TGTGCCAGCCGCACCGGGACAGTGGATAGGGGCTACACCTTC
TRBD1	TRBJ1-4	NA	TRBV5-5	CASSPGQMFEKLFF	TGTGCCAGCAGCCCGGGACAGATGTTTGAAAAACTGTTTTTT